Included here is one TCR beta chain sequence, with context. No antigen is known for it. The germline V gene encodes CDR1 MNHEY and CDR2 SMNVEV (reference sequence). This CDR3 has 14 residues. Trimming removed 7 bases from V and 8 bases from J, with 18 bases in between. Starting from 500 ng of total RNA, TCR libraries were made with linear amplification. TCRdb recomputed calls from the reads with MiXCR, one row per CDR3 protein. The sample lists around 180,000 distinct CDR3 sequences, 65% to 80% seen once, with 2% to 2.5% in the top ten. This record comes from a study of healthy donors' naive CD4 and CD8 T cells. Broader study findings: CDR3 charge plus V and J genes appeared to account for approximately 14% of CD4/CD8 variance. Reportedly, most V and J gene segments showed naive CD4+ versus CD8+ bias.

CD4+CD8-CD45RO-CD45RA+ cells were naive CD4+; CD8+CD4-CD45RA+CD27bright cells were naive CD8+. The V call is TRBV27, the J call TRBJ2-1, with unresolved D. The specimen was naive CD4+ and CD8+ T cells sorted from blood, pooled from several donors. The receptor comes from a pool of human donors in good health; the sample pools cells from several healthy donors. The CDR3 region is CASIPYAGLYEQFF. Written as DNA, the CDR3 is TGTGCCAGCATTCCTTACGCTGGGCTATATGAGCAGTTCTTC.